Listed below are T cell receptor beta chains from one sample, sequenced in a study of blood T cell repertoires in COVID-19. Sequenced by immunoSEQ multiplex PCR; TCRdb stores in-frame clones only, minus some. Altogether approximately 160,000 clones are present, around 84% being singletons, with the ten largest covering 7%. Input material: peripheral blood. Every receptor here comes from a man aged 50 to 59 with active or convalescent COVID-19. The CDR3 runs from the conserved cysteine through the conserved F or W. The order of the fields is V gene, clone size, D gene, J gene, CDR3 length, CDR3 DNA, CDR3 protein. D genes are given only for firm matches. Only some rows state a clone size, as once, few, many or a class for expanded clones.

V: TRBV18
size: .
D: .
J: TRBJ1-5
length: 16
DNA: TGTGCCAGCTCACCCCAACCCTCGGGGGTCAATCAGCCCCAGCATTTT
CDR3: CASSPQPSGVNQPQHF

V: TRBV7-3
size: .
D: TRBD2
J: TRBJ2-5
length: 14
DNA: TGTGCCAGCAGCTTAGGCGGGAGCGGAGAGACCCAGTACTTC
CDR3: CASSLGGSGETQYF

V: TRBV5-1
size: .
D: TRBD2
J: TRBJ2-1
length: 16
DNA: TGCGCCAGCAGCTTAGAAGCGGGAGGGCCTTTCAATGAGCAGTTCTTC
CDR3: CASSLEAGGPFNEQFF

V: TRBV12-3/TRBV12-4
size: .
D: TRBD1
J: TRBJ1-3
length: 13
DNA: TGTGCCAGCAGGACAGGGGATGGAAACACCATATATTTT
CDR3: CASRTGDGNTIYF

V: TRBV3-1/TRBV3-2
size: .
D: .
J: TRBJ1-1
length: 15
DNA: TGTGCCAGCAGCCAAGATGAGGCCCTAAACACTGAAGCTTTCTTT
CDR3: CASSQDEALNTEAFF

V: TRBV12-1
size: few
D: .
J: TRBJ2-1
length: 17
DNA: TGTGCCAGCAGCTTTGATTTTGCGGGGTGCGTCTACAATGAGCAGTTCTTC
CDR3: CASSFDFAGCVYNEQFF

V: TRBV27
size: .
D: TRBD2
J: TRBJ2-1
length: 15
DNA: TGTGCCAGCAGCAGAGATAGCGGGGCCTACAATGAGCAGTTCTTC
CDR3: CASSRDSGAYNEQFF

V: TRBV29-1
size: .
D: .
J: TRBJ1-1
length: 14
DNA: TGCAGCGTTGGCCGGGACAATATGAACACTGAAGCTTTCTTT
CDR3: CSVGRDNMNTEAFF

V: TRBV25-1
size: .
D: TRBD1
J: TRBJ1-2
length: 15
DNA: TGTGCCAGCAGTGGGCAGGGGGCCGCCGACTATGGCTACACCTTC
CDR3: CASSGQGAADYGYTF

V: TRBV18
size: .
D: TRBD1
J: TRBJ1-5
length: 14
DNA: TGTGCCAGCTCCCGACAAGGGGGCGATCAGCCCCAGCATTTT
CDR3: CASSRQGGDQPQHF

V: TRBV6-2/TRBV6-3
size: .
D: TRBD1
J: TRBJ1-5
length: 15
DNA: TGTGCCAGCAGTTTACCGACAGGGGAAGGACAGCCCCAGCATTTT
CDR3: CASSLPTGEGQPQHF

V: TRBV7-8
size: .
D: .
J: TRBJ1-1
length: 14
DNA: TGTGCCAGCAGCTTAAGTCGACAGAACACTGAAGCTTTCTTT
CDR3: CASSLSRQNTEAFF

V: TRBV9
size: .
D: .
J: TRBJ2-7
length: 15
DNA: TGTGCCAGCAGCGCCAGGGGGGAGAGCTCCTACGAGCAGTACTTC
CDR3: CASSARGESSYEQYF

V: TRBV6-6
size: .
D: TRBD1
J: TRBJ1-1
length: 14
DNA: TGTGCCAGCAGTTATGGCAGGGGGGTCGCTGAAGCTTTCTTT
CDR3: CASSYGRGVAEAFF

V: TRBV18
size: .
D: .
J: TRBJ1-1
length: 12
DNA: TGTGCCAGCTCACAAGGGGGAACTGAAGCTTTCTTT
CDR3: CASSQGGTEAFF